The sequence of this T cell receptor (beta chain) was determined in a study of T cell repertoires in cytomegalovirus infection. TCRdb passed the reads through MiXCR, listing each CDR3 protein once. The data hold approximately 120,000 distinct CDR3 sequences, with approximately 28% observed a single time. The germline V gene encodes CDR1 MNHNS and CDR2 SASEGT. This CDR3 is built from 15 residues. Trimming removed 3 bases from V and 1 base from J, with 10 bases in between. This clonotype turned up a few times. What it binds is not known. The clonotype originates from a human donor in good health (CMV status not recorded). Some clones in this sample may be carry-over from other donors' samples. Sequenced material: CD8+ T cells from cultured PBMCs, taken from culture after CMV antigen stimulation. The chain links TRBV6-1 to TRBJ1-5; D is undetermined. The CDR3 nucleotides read TGTGCCAGCAGTGAGTCCCCGGGGAGCAATCAGCCCCAGCATTTT. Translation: CASSESPGSNQPQHF.